A single sample gave rise to the 9 T cell receptor beta chains below, sequenced in a study of cytotoxic CD8 clonotypes in ibrutinib-treated CLL. Measured with immunoSEQ multiplex PCR; TCRdb has only the in-frame clones, and not every one. The sample has some 200,000 clones, 70% seen once. The material was PBMCs, obtained after 12 months of ibrutinib treatment. These receptors all come from a human donor with chronic lymphocytic leukemia.

This chain uses TRBV7-2 with TRBJ2-1; D is ambiguous. Germline loops: CDR1 SGHTA, CDR2 FQGNSA. Trimming left V 1 base short and J 8 bases short, with 9 bases between. The CDR3 is 13 amino acids. The CDR3 region has the DNA TGTGCCAGCAGCTTAGTGCGTCCCGATGAGCAGTTCTTC. This sequence encodes CASSLVRPDEQFF.

The CDR3 nucleotides are TGTGCCAGCAACAGGGGACAGGGAACAGATACGCAGTATTTT. Its protein product is CASNRGQGTDTQYF. This chain joins TRBV6-5 and TRBJ2-3, with 9 bases that match TRBD1. The V gene's germline CDR1 is MNHEY and CDR2 SVGAGI. CDR3 length equals 14 residues. The J segment lost 3 bases and the V segment lost 7 bases, leaving 5 bases of the junction unmatched.

The chain links TRBV7-9 to TRBJ2-7; D gene unclear. The CDR3 has 12 residues. The V end lost 3 bases, the J end lost 4 bases, and 7 bases lay between the germline ends. Germline CDR1 and CDR2: SEHNR and FQNEAQ (reference sequence). CDR3 sequence (DNA): TGTGCCAGCAGCTTCGGCCCGTACGAGCAGTACTTC. The encoded protein is CASSFGPYEQYF.

The chain joins TRBV27 to TRBJ2-2; 7 nucleotides line up with TRBD2. This CDR3 is built from 17 residues. After removal of 3 bases from V and 2 bases from J, the junction contained 9 bases not matched to a gene. Germline lookup yields CDR1 MNHEY and CDR2 SMNVEV (reference sequence). The CDR3 sequence: CASSLGGIPPNTGELFF. The CDR3, as DNA: TGTGCCAGCAGTTTGGGAGGGATCCCCCCTAACACCGGGGAGCTGTTTTTT.

The chain couples TRBV6-5 to TRBJ2-2; D is ambiguous. The germline V gene encodes CDR1 MNHEY and CDR2 SVGAGI. This CDR3 region has 13 residues. Trimming cost V 6 bases and J 0 bases, with 5 bases left between them. CDR3 DNA: TGTGCCAGCAGGAACTCGAACACCGGGGAGCTGTTTTTT. As protein: CASRNSNTGELFF.

The chain uses TRBV7-2 and TRBJ2-2; 9 bases are shared with TRBD2. This CDR3 is built from 16 residues. Trimming took 3 bases from V and 6 from J; bases not matched to a gene: 8. Germline CDR1 SGHTA, CDR2 FQGNSA. This CDR3 is CASSFGGGRGAGELFF. CDR3 bases: TGTGCCAGCAGCTTTGGGGGCGGGAGGGGCGCCGGGGAGCTGTTTTTT.

V gene TRBV9 combines with J gene TRBJ2-1, with D possibly matching TRBD2 (5 bases). V shed 1 base and J shed 2 bases, with 16 bases lying between them. The CDR3 extends over 17 amino acids. CDR1 and CDR2 (germline): SGDLS, YYNGEE. CDR3 in DNA: TGTGCCAGCAGCGTACCTAAGGATGGGAGTACCTACAATGAGCAGTTCTTC. It yields the protein CASSVPKDGSTYNEQFF.

The V and J genes are TRBV5-1 and TRBJ2-1; the D call may be TRBD1 or TRBD2 (5 bases each). The CDR3 runs 15 residues. Trimming removed 4 bases from V and 7 bases from J, with 18 bases in between. Per the germline V gene, CDR1 is SGHRS and CDR2 is YFSETQ. The CDR3 region is CASSGESGAWNEQFF. The CDR3 nucleotides are TGCGCCAGCAGCGGGGAGAGTGGGGCCTGGAATGAGCAGTTCTTC.

The chain combines TRBV30 with TRBJ1-4, with D maybe TRBD1 (6 bases). V was shortened by 4 bases and J by 5 bases, with 11 bases between the two germline ends. From germline, CDR1 is GTSNPN and CDR2 SVGIG (reference sequence). This CDR3 is built from 13 residues. CDR3 loop: CAWTAGVNEKLFF. The CDR3 DNA is TGTGCCTGGACCGCAGGGGTGAATGAAAAACTGTTTTTT.